This passage covers 32 T cell receptor beta chains from one sample sequenced in a study of blood T cell repertoires in COVID-19. Measured with immunoSEQ multiplex PCR; TCRdb has only the in-frame clones, and not every one. This sample has some 290,000 clones, with 90% to 95% found just once. The sequenced material came from PBMCs or T cells enriched from blood (not recorded which). Receptors were obtained from a woman in her 30s who had been exposed to COVID-19.

The chain is built from TRBV2 and TRBJ1-2; D possibly corresponds to TRBD1 (6 bases). The CDR3 is made up of 15 amino acids. Germline CDR1 SNHLY, CDR2 FYNNEI. Trimming cost V 5 bases and J 4 bases, with 17 bases left between them. CDR3 residues: CASSNYRVSPYGYTF. CDR3 sequence (DNA): TGTGCCAGCAGTAATTACAGGGTGTCCCCCTATGGCTACACCTTC. Drawing the rest from reference TRBV2 and TRBJ1-2, the complete variable domain is EPEVTQTPSHQVTQMGQEVILRCVPISNHLYFYWYRQILGQKVEFLVSFYNNEISEKSEIFDDQFSVERPDGSNFTLKIRSTKLEDSAMYFCASSNYRVSPYGYTFGSGTRLTVV.

The sample holds one count of this clone. V and J are TRBV5-1 and TRBJ1-4; D unclear. Looked up from germline, CDR1 is SGHRS and CDR2 is YFSETQ. V was clipped by 4 bases and J by 7 bases, with 14 bases between them. The CDR3 is made up of 14 amino acids. In nucleotides, the CDR3 is TGCGCCAGCAGCATGGACGGTTCGCGTGAAAAACTGTTTTTT. Translation gives CASSMDGSREKLFF.

This clone has only one observation. The chain uses TRBV24-1 and TRBJ2-1, with TRBD2 as a possible D gene (6 bases). The CDR3 covers 14 residues. The germline V gene has CDR1 KGHDR and CDR2 SFDVKD. The V and J ends lost 0 bases and 8 bases respectively, with 10 bases between them. In DNA, the CDR3 is TGTGCCACCAGTGATTTGGGGGGGACCGATGAGCAGTTCTTC. It yields the protein CATSDLGGTDEQFF.

Notes on this clone: Distinct nucleotide sequences in the sample also encode this CDR3. This chain uses TRBV3-1 (or the pseudogene TRBV3-2) with TRBJ1-3; D remains unclear. The V end was cut by 0 bases, the J end by 5 bases, with 2 bases between. The CDR3 sequence is 12 residues long. CDR1 is LGHDT and CDR2 is YNNKEL in the germline V gene (reference sequence). The CDR3 protein is CASSQDRNTIYF. As DNA, the CDR3 is TGTGCCAGCAGCCAAGACAGAAACACCATATATTTT.

The table lists this clone with a few counts. The chain joins TRBV4-2 to TRBJ1-2; no clear D. Trimming took off 1 base at V and 0 bases at J, with 9 bases between the two ends. The CDR3 totals 15 residues. Germline V CDR1 and CDR2: LGHNA, YNFKEQ. In DNA, the CDR3 is TGTGCCAGCAGCCAAGGAGAGAATACTAACTATGGCTACACCTTC. Protein sequence: CASSQGENTNYGYTF.

Note on this clone: This specimen includes other DNA sequences encoding the same CDR3. The chain links TRBV20-1 to TRBJ1-2; D is undetermined. Trimming stripped 3 bases from V and 1 base from J, with 6 bases between. Germline V lookup: CDR1 DFQATT, CDR2 SNEGSKA (reference sequence). The CDR3 has 12 residues. DNA of the CDR3: TGCAGTGCTAGTTCCAGTAACTATGGCTACACCTTC. It translates to CSASSSNYGYTF.

The V and J genes are TRBV24-1 and TRBJ1-3; 10 bases align to TRBD1. CDR1 and CDR2 (germline): KGHDR, SFDVKD. V lost 3 bases and J lost 4; bases outside the gene matches: 8. The CDR3 runs 17 residues. The DNA of the CDR3 is TGTGCCACCAGTGATGCCGGGACAGGGGATGAAGGAAACACCATATATTTT. Protein sequence: CATSDAGTGDEGNTIYF.

For this clone: The same CDR3 arises from other DNA sequences in this sample as well. The chain carries TRBV5-1 and TRBJ1-2, with D tentatively TRBD1 (6 bases). The V end was cut by 2 bases, the J end by 4 bases, with 9 bases between. The CDR3 spans 13 residues. CDR1 is SGHRS, CDR2 YFSETQ, per germline. The CDR3 region has the DNA TGCGCCAGCAGCTTACAGGGTTCCTATGGCTACACCTTC. The encoded protein is CASSLQGSYGYTF. Supplemented by reference TRBV5-1 and TRBJ1-2, the full variable domain reads KAGVTQTPRYLIKTRGQQVTLSCSPISGHRSVSWYQQTPGQGLQFLFEYFSETQRNKGNFPGRFSGRQFSNSRSEMNVSTLELGDSALYLCASSLQGSYGYTFGSGTRLTVV.

The rearrangement joins TRBV5-1 to TRBJ2-2; weak D call: TRBD2 (5 bases). V was cut by 0 bases and J by 1 base, with 10 bases left in between. CDR3 size: 16 residues. Germline V CDR1 and CDR2: SGHRS, YFSETQ. The CDR3 coding sequence is TGCGCCAGCAGCTTGGCTGGACTGGAGAACACCGGGGAGCTGTTTTTT. This gives the protein CASSLAGLENTGELFF.

The rearrangement joins TRBV27 to TRBJ2-2, with 9 bases lining up with TRBD1. The CDR3 is made up of 17 amino acids. J lost 3 bases, V lost 5 bases, and 10 bases had no gene match. The germline gives CDR1 MNHEY, CDR2 SMNVEV (reference sequence). The CDR3 protein is CASSLWPGQGYTGELFF. In nucleotides, the CDR3 is TGTGCCAGCAGTCTCTGGCCGGGACAGGGCTACACCGGGGAGCTGTTTTTT.

The table lists this clone with a count of one. V usage is TRBV5-1 and J usage is TRBJ2-3, with TRBD2 matching over 13 bases. V was clipped by 4 bases and J by 2 bases; unmatched bases: 4. This CDR3 has 16 amino acids. Germline V gives CDR1 SGHRS, CDR2 YFSETQ. The CDR3 sequence: CASSTGLAGATDTQYF. CDR3 coding DNA: TGCGCCAGCAGCACCGGACTAGCGGGGGCCACAGATACGCAGTATTTT.

The J gene is TRBJ2-5, the V gene TRBV7-2; D is unclear. The germline V and J ends were trimmed by 5 bases and 5 bases, with 12 bases remaining between them. Germline V gene data show CDR1 as SGHTA and CDR2 as FQGNSA. The CDR3 has 13 residues. Here the CDR3 DNA reads TGTGCCAGCAGCCCCCGAGCCTCTGAGACCCAGTACTTC. Translated, it gives CASSPRASETQYF.

The genes are TRBV10-3 and TRBJ2-2; D possibly corresponds to TRBD1 (5 bases). CDR1 and CDR2 from the germline V gene are ENHRY and SYGVKD. The CDR3 is 14 residues long. The V and J ends lost 3 bases and 6 bases respectively, with 11 bases between them. The CDR3 loop is CAISDREVPGELFF. The CDR3 bases are TGTGCCATCAGTGACAGGGAAGTACCCGGGGAGCTGTTTTTT.

This clone was picked up one time. V is TRBV5-5 and J is TRBJ1-6, with 7 bases matching TRBD1. This CDR3 comprises 15 residues. Trimming at V came to 3 bases and at J to 1 base, leaving 1 base not matched to a gene. In germline, CDR1 is SGHKS, CDR2 YYEKEE (reference sequence). The CDR3 nucleotides read TGTGCCAGCAGCTCGACAGGGTCCTATAATTCACCCCTCCACTTT. This sequence encodes CASSSTGSYNSPLHF.

This chain uses TRBV7-8 with TRBJ1-2, with 9 bases aligning to TRBD1. This CDR3 region has 13 residues. The germline CDR1 and CDR2 sequences are SGHVS and FQNEAQ. Trimming at V came to 5 bases and at J to 4 bases, leaving 2 bases not matched to a gene. CDR3 sequence reads: CASSHRGLYGYTF. As DNA, the CDR3 is TGTGCCAGCAGCCACAGGGGGCTCTATGGCTACACCTTC. The full variable domain, completed using reference TRBV7-8 and TRBJ1-2, is GAGVSQSPRYKVAKRGQDVALRCDPISGHVSLFWYQQALGQGPEFLTYFQNEAQLDKSGLPSDRFFAERPEGSVSTLKIQRTQQEDSAVYLCASSHRGLYGYTFGSGTRLTVV.

The chain carries TRBV5-1 and TRBJ2-5; no clear D. V was cut by 1 base and J by 5 bases, with 6 bases left in between. CDR1 SGHRS and CDR2 YFSETQ come from the germline V gene. CDR3 length equals 12 residues. This CDR3 is CASSLPEETQYF. The DNA of the CDR3 is TGCGCCAGCAGCTTGCCGGAGGAGACCCAGTACTTC. The full variable domain, completed using reference TRBV5-1 and TRBJ2-5, is KAGVTQTPRYLIKTRGQQVTLSCSPISGHRSVSWYQQTPGQGLQFLFEYFSETQRNKGNFPGRFSGRQFSNSRSEMNVSTLELGDSALYLCASSLPEETQYFGPGTRLLVL.

This chain joins TRBV29-1 and TRBJ2-7, with TRBD1 matching over 8 bases. The germline gives CDR1 SQVTM, CDR2 ANQGSEA. The J segment lost 1 base and the V segment lost 6 bases, leaving 8 bases of the junction unmatched. CDR3 length: 14 residues. The CDR3 DNA sequence: TGCAGCGTCGTCGGACAGGGTCGTTCCTACGAGCAGTACTTC. It translates to CSVVGQGRSYEQYF.

Written as DNA, the CDR3 is TGTGCCAGTGGGGACAGTGATTACGAGCAGTACTTC. This translates into CASGDSDYEQYF. The rearrangement joins TRBV27 to TRBJ2-7; 7 positions match TRBD1. The V gene end was trimmed by 9 bases and the J gene end by 4 bases; junction bases not matched to a gene: 6. Per germline, CDR1 MNHEY and CDR2 SMNVEV (reference sequence). CDR3 length: 12 residues.

This rearrangement joins TRBV4-1 to TRBJ1-2, with TRBD1 matching 7 bases. Germline lookup yields CDR1 MGHRA and CDR2 YSYEKL. This CDR3 contains 16 residues. The V gene end was trimmed by 3 bases and the J gene end by 0 bases; junction bases not matched to a gene: 7. For the CDR3, the DNA is TGCGCCAGCAGCCAGAACTCCGGGACAGCTAACTATGGCTACACCTTC. It is translated as CASSQNSGTANYGYTF.

The chain carries TRBV9 and TRBJ2-1; 7 nucleotides agree with TRBD2. The CDR3 runs to 15 residues. The germline V gene has CDR1 SGDLS and CDR2 YYNGEE. V was clipped by 4 bases and J by 5 bases; unmatched bases: 9. CDR3 DNA sequence: TGTGCCAGCAGCTCAGGCGCGGGGGTGAACAATGAGCAGTTCTTC. It translates to CASSSGAGVNNEQFF.

V usage is TRBV19 and J usage is TRBJ1-1, with D possibly being TRBD1 (5 bases). Germline CDR1 and CDR2: LNHDA and SQIVND (reference sequence). The CDR3 contains 14 residues. With 7 bases removed from V and 7 bases from J, the gap between germline ends came to 19 bases. The CDR3 region is CASNGRRRGVEAFF. The CDR3, as DNA: TGTGCCAGTAACGGCCGTCGGAGGGGAGTTGAAGCTTTCTTT.

The chain employs TRBV12-3 or TRBV12-4 and TRBJ2-1; D ambiguous. Trimming cost V 6 bases and J 3 bases, with 9 bases left between them. The CDR3 consists of 13 residues. In DNA, the CDR3 is TGTGCCAGCAGCCAGGTTGTCTACAATGAGCAGTTCTTC. The encoded protein is CASSQVVYNEQFF.

The V call is TRBV9, the J call TRBJ1-1, with 7 bases lining up with TRBD1. The V gene's germline CDR1 is SGDLS and CDR2 YYNGEE. The CDR3 loop spans 13 amino acids. V lost 6 bases and J lost 5; bases outside the gene matches: 7. CDR3 amino acids: CASTRDSRTEAFF. The CDR3 coding sequence is TGTGCCAGCACCAGGGACAGTCGGACTGAAGCTTTCTTT.

The gene calls are TRBV19 and TRBJ2-3; 9 bases map to TRBD1. The CDR3 sequence is 13 residues long. The germline V gene encodes CDR1 LNHDA and CDR2 SQIVND (reference sequence). V shed 6 bases, J shed 8 bases, and the junction held 6 bases outside the gene matches. CDR3 protein: CASRGDRVGTQYF. In DNA form, the CDR3 reads TGTGCCAGTAGGGGGGACAGGGTTGGTACGCAGTATTTT.

The rearrangement uses TRBV5-8 and TRBJ2-7, with D unclear. This CDR3 has 13 amino acids. V was trimmed by 4 bases and J by 9 bases, leaving 17 bases between them. Germline CDR1 reads SGHTS; CDR2 reads YDEGEE. The CDR3 spells CASSPEATATQYF. The CDR3 coding sequence is TGTGCCAGCAGCCCCGAGGCGACGGCAACGCAGTACTTC.

This clone was seen only once. CDR3 sequence reads: CASSRGEAFF. The CDR3 nucleotides read TGTGCCAGCAGCAGGGGGGAGGCTTTCTTT. This chain joins TRBV7-9 and TRBJ1-1, with a weak D call TRBD1 (6 bases). The length of the CDR3 is 10 residues. Per germline, CDR1 SEHNR and CDR2 FQNEAQ (reference sequence). V dropped 5 bases and J dropped 11 bases, with 9 bases sitting between them.

This chain connects TRBV18 to TRBJ1-1; D call uncertain. V lost 1 base and J 1 base, leaving 7 bases between the germline ends. The germline V gene encodes CDR1 KGHSH and CDR2 LQKENI. The CDR3 is 14 residues long. CDR3 nucleotides: TGTGCCAGCTCACCACTAGCTCGGAACACTGAAGCTTTCTTT. Translating it yields CASSPLARNTEAFF.

This rearrangement joins TRBV11-3 to TRBJ1-1; 10 bases are a match to TRBD1. The germline CDR1 and CDR2 sequences are SGHNT and YENEEA. Germline trimming cut 5 bases from V and 4 bases from J; bases unmatched to any gene: 10. This CDR3 region has 16 residues. CDR3 nucleotide sequence: TGTGCCAGCAGCGATCCTCCGGGACAGGGGAGCACTGAAGCTTTCTTT. As protein: CASSDPPGQGSTEAFF.

This chain joins TRBV7-2 and TRBJ1-5, with D possibly matching TRBD1 (5 bases). The CDR3 totals 14 residues. Germline CDR1 is SGHTA and CDR2 is FQGNSA. The ends were cut back, 5 bases at V and 5 bases at J, with 13 bases in the middle. CDR3 loop: CASSPRRGDQPQHF. CDR3 sequence (DNA): TGTGCCAGCAGCCCACGTCGGGGGGATCAGCCCCAGCATTTT.

The rearrangement joins TRBV29-1 to TRBJ1-2; 12 bases are a match to TRBD1. From germline, CDR1 is SQVTM and CDR2 ANQGSEA. This CDR3 is built from 14 residues. V lost 5 bases to trimming and J lost 5 bases; unmatched junction nucleotides: 6. The CDR3: CSVLGTGGEYGYTF. The CDR3 region has the DNA TGCAGCGTTCTTGGGACAGGGGGCGAATATGGCTACACCTTC.

This clone appeared a few times. The chain is built from TRBV7-2 and TRBJ2-5; TRBD2 is a possible D gene (6 bases). Germline values: CDR1 SGHTA, CDR2 FQGNSA. The ends were cut back, 5 bases at V and 2 bases at J, with 18 bases in the middle. The CDR3 extends over 16 amino acids. The CDR3 reads CASSPRGWGDQETQYF. CDR3 in DNA: TGTGCCAGCAGCCCTAGAGGTTGGGGGGATCAAGAGACCCAGTACTTC.

The CDR3: CASTRTGSPYNEQFF. The CDR3, as DNA: TGTGCCAGCACCAGGACAGGGAGTCCCTACAATGAGCAGTTCTTC. The rearrangement uses TRBV2 and TRBJ2-1; 8 bases agree with TRBD1. Germline loops: CDR1 SNHLY, CDR2 FYNNEI. The CDR3 is made up of 15 amino acids. V shed 7 bases and J 2 bases; nucleotides not matched to a gene: 7.